This T cell receptor beta chain comes out of a study of shared clonotypes between healthy human individuals. CDR3 length: 13 amino acids. Germline CDR1 SEHNR, CDR2 FQNEAQ (reference sequence). The germline V and J ends were trimmed by 6 bases and 4 bases, with 12 bases remaining between them. Naive CD8 cells comprised CD45RO-negative, CCR7-positively selected cells, excluding terminally differentiated effector memory CD45RA+ cells. Notes on this clone: What it binds is unknown.

The study, taken as a whole, reports: When naive CD4 clonotypes were compared across a few donors, 5% to 5.5% were shared. On the whole, naive subsets had larger estimated richness than memory subsets had. Relative to clonotypes present in all four donors, those not shared had lower generation probabilities.

Assay execution proceeded at the deep level. The repertoire was sequenced with immunoSEQ multiplex PCR; TCRdb's copy has only in-frame clones and lacks some. The table has about 820,000 clones, over 90% seen once; the top ten hold approximately 25%. The sample comprised naive CD8+ T cells sorted from blood. The TCR originated in a young man in good health. This chain connects TRBV7-9 to TRBJ1-1; a possible D gene is TRBD1 (6 bases). CDR3 residues: CASRGRGFTEAFF. For the CDR3, the DNA is TGTGCCAGCAGGGGTAGGGGGTTCACTGAAGCTTTCTTT.